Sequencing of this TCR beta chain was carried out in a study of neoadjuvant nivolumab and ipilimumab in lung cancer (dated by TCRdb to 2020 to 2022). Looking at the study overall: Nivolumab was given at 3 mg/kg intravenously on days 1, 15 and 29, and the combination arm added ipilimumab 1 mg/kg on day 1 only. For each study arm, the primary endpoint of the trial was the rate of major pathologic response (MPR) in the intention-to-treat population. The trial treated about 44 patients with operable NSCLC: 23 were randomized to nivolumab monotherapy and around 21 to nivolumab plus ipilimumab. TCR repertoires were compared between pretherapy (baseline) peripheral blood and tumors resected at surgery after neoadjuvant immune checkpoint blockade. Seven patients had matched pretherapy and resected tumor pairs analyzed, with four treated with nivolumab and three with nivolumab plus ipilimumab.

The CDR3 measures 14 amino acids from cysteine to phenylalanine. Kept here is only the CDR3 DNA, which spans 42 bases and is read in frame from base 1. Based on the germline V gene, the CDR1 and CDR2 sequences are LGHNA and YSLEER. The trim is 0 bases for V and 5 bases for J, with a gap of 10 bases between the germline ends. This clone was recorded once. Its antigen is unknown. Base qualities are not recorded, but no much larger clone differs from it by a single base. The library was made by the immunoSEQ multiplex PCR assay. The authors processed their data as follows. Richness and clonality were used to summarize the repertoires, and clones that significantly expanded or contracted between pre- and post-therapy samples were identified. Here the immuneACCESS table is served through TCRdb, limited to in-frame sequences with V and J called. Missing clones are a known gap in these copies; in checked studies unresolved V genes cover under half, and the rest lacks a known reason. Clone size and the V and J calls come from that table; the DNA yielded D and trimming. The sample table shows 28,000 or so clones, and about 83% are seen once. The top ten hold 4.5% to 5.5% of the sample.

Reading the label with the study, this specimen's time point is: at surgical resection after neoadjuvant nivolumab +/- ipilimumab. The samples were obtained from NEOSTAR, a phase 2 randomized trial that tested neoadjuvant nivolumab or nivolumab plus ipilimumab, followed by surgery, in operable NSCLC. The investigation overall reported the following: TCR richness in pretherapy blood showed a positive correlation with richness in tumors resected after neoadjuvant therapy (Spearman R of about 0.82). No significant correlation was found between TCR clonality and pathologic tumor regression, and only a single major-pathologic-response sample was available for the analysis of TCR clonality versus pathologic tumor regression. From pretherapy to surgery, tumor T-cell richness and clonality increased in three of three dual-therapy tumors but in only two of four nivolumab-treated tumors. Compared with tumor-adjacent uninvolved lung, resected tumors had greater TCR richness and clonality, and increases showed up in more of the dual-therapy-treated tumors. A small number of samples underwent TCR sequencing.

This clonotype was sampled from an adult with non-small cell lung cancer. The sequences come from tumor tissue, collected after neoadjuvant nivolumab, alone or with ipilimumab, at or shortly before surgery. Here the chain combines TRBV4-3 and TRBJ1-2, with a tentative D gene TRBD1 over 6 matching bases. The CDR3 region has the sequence CASSQDRGWYGYTF. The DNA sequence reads TGCGCCAGCAGCCAAGACAGGGGCTGGTATGGCTACACCTTC.